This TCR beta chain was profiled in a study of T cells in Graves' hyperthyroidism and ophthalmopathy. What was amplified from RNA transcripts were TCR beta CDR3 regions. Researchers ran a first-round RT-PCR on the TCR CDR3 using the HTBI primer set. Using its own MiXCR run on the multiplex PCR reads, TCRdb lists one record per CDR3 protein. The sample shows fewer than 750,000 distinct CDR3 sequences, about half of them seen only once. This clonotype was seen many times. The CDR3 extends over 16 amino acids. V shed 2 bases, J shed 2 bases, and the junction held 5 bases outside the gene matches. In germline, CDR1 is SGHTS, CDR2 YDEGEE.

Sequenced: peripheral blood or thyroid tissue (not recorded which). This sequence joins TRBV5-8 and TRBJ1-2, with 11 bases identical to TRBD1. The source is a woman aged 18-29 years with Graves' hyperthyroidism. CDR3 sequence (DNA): TGTGCCAGCAGCTTAGGCGGGACAGGGGGAAACTATGGCTACACCTTC. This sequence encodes CASSLGGTGGNYGYTF.